This T cell receptor beta chain was retrieved from a study of beta chain features in type 1 diabetes. Concerning this clone: Its antigen is not known.

Study findings and constraints: In cDNA sequencing, cells with high TCR expression could be over-represented. The analysis here could not establish whether HLA type shapes TCRB rearrangement.

The investigators reverse transcribed all of the isolated RNA, so they sequenced expressed TCRB transcripts. Assay: immunoSEQ multiplex PCR; the TCRdb copy retains only in-frame clones and omits some. The data show 60,000 to 75,000 clones, with around three fifths seen just once and 2% to 2.5% held by the top ten. The trim removed 4 bases at V and 8 bases at J, leaving 9 bases unmatched. The CDR3 consists of 17 residues. Germline V lookup: CDR1 SGDLS, CDR2 YYNGEE. One heparinised draw of blood, averaging roughly 0.12 L, came from each donor. Purity of each sorted population was above 95%. V gene TRBV9 combines with J gene TRBJ2-1; 16 bases map to TRBD2. Sequencing input: Tregs from blood. This TCR came from a woman younger than 30 in good health. The CDR3 protein is CASSTGTSGGVNHEQFF. The CDR3 DNA is TGTGCCAGCAGCACTGGGACTAGCGGGGGGGTTAACCATGAGCAGTTCTTC.